What follows are 13 T cell receptor beta chains derived from one specimen sequenced in a study of cytomegalovirus exposure and HLA in healthy donors. The data were produced by immunoSEQ multiplex PCR, yet TCRdb's version contains in-frame clones alone and is incomplete. The sample yields 150,000 to 160,000 clones, about 86% seen once. The sequenced sample consisted of PBMCs. These receptors were taken from a human donor in good health.

This chain connects TRBV5-1 to TRBJ1-4; D remains ambiguous. Trimming took off 0 bases at V and 2 bases at J, with 14 bases between the two ends. CDR3 length equals 17 residues. Per germline, CDR1 SGHRS and CDR2 YFSETQ. The CDR3 loop is CASSLVSGFSTNEKLFF. CDR3 in DNA: TGCGCCAGCAGCTTGGTGTCAGGCTTTTCGACTAATGAAAAACTGTTTTTT. Together with reference TRBV5-1 and TRBJ1-4, the CDR3 gives the full variable domain: KAGVTQTPRYLIKTRGQQVTLSCSPISGHRSVSWYQQTPGQGLQFLFEYFSETQRNKGNFPGRFSGRQFSNSRSEMNVSTLELGDSALYLCASSLVSGFSTNEKLFFGSGTQLSVL.

This chain uses TRBV6-5 with TRBJ1-6, with D possibly matching TRBD1 (5 bases). Germline CDR1 reads MNHEY; CDR2 reads SVGAGI. The CDR3 is made up of 12 amino acids. The V end lost 8 bases, the J end lost 13 bases, and 15 bases lay between the germline ends. CDR3 sequence reads: CASRGGLRPLHF. The CDR3 DNA sequence: TGTGCCAGCCGCGGGGGGTTGAGGCCCCTCCACTTT.

The chain recombines TRBV7-2 with TRBJ1-5, with D possibly TRBD1 on 6 matching bases. The CDR3 has 16 amino acids. With 5 bases removed from V and 6 bases from J, the gap between germline ends came to 20 bases. Germline CDR1 SGHTA, CDR2 FQGNSA. CDR3 nucleotide sequence: TGTGCCAGCAGCCCCAGGGGTGGGGTGGGGAGTCAGCCCCAGCATTTT. This translates into CASSPRGGVGSQPQHF.

The chain has TRBV18 and TRBJ2-4; 9 nucleotides line up with TRBD1. J gave up 7 bases and V 2 bases, and 3 bases lay outside the gene matches. Germline CDR1 KGHSH, CDR2 LQKENI. The CDR3 length is 14 residues. The CDR3 coding sequence is TGTGCCAGCTCACCAAACAGGGGGCTGAACATTCAGTACTTC. It codes for CASSPNRGLNIQYF.

This chain joins TRBV11-2 and TRBJ1-1; TRBD1 matches at 9 bases. The V gene end was trimmed by 5 bases and the J gene end by 0 bases; junction bases not matched to a gene: 7. The germline V gene encodes CDR1 SGHAT and CDR2 FQNNGV. The CDR3 covers 16 residues. CDR3 DNA: TGTGCCAGCAGCCCGTTGGACAGGGGAATGAACACTGAAGCTTTCTTT. Protein product: CASSPLDRGMNTEAFF.

This chain links TRBV29-1 with TRBJ2-1; TRBD2 matches 12 bases. Germline assignment: CDR1 SQVTM and CDR2 ANQGSEA. V lost 6 bases, J lost 0 bases, and 18 bases stayed unmatched. This CDR3 has 20 residues. The CDR3 nucleotides are TGCAGCGTACAGGGTTTTGTGGCTAGCGGGAGGGGGAGCTCCTACAATGAGCAGTTCTTC. It translates to CSVQGFVASGRGSSYNEQFF.

The genes are TRBV9 and TRBJ2-5, with D possibly TRBD1 on 6 matching bases. CDR1 is SGDLS, CDR2 YYNGEE, per germline. The CDR3 is made up of 13 amino acids. The V end was cut by 7 bases, the J end by 5 bases, with 15 bases between. The CDR3 bases are TGTGCCAGCGCAGGGACATCGCATGAGACCCAGTACTTC. Amino acids: CASAGTSHETQYF.

The chain has TRBV9 and TRBJ2-1, with D possibly being TRBD2 (6 bases). CDR3 length: 16 amino acids. Trimming took off 4 bases at V and 2 bases at J, with 16 bases between the two ends. CDR1 and CDR2 from the germline V gene are SGDLS and YYNGEE. The CDR3 loop reads CASSPAGTSTYNEQFF. As DNA, the CDR3 is TGTGCCAGCAGCCCCGCCGGGACTTCTACCTACAATGAGCAGTTCTTC.

This chain joins TRBV5-1 and TRBJ2-7; a weak D match, TRBD2 (6 bases). Germline V gives CDR1 SGHRS, CDR2 YFSETQ. V lost 6 bases and J lost 0, with 16 bases in between. This CDR3 contains 15 residues. CDR3 sequence (DNA): TGCGCCAGCAAAACCGGGACTTTTAGCTCCTACGAGCAGTACTTC. It specifies CASKTGTFSSYEQYF. Combining the CDR3 with reference TRBV5-1 and TRBJ2-7 gives the whole variable domain KAGVTQTPRYLIKTRGQQVTLSCSPISGHRSVSWYQQTPGQGLQFLFEYFSETQRNKGNFPGRFSGRQFSNSRSEMNVSTLELGDSALYLCASKTGTFSSYEQYFGPGTRLTVT.

The chain has TRBV7-2 and TRBJ2-6, with 9 bases identical to TRBD1. Trimming removed 5 bases from V and 1 base from J; junction bases left unmatched: 9. This CDR3 region has 18 residues. Germline CDR1 SGHTA, CDR2 FQGNSA. The chain's CDR3 is CASSRDRDRASGANVLTF. The CDR3 nucleotides read TGTGCCAGCAGCCGCGACCGGGACAGGGCTTCTGGGGCCAACGTCCTGACTTTC.

The rearrangement links TRBV5-1 to TRBJ2-1; 8 nucleotides match TRBD2. The CDR3 has 15 residues. V trimming: 3 bases; J trimming: 3 bases; junction bases outside the gene matches: 5. The germline CDR1 and CDR2 sequences are SGHRS and YFSETQ. The CDR3: CASSSGLGIYNEQFF. CDR3 nucleotide sequence: TGCGCCAGCAGCTCGGGACTAGGGATCTACAATGAGCAGTTCTTC.

The chain couples TRBV18 to TRBJ2-1; the match to TRBD2 covers 9 bases. The CDR3 is made up of 15 amino acids. Germline CDR1 is KGHSH and CDR2 is LQKENI. J gave up 6 bases and V 0 bases, and 3 bases lay outside the gene matches. CDR3 amino acids: CASSPPKREVNEQFF. In DNA, the CDR3 is TGTGCCAGCTCACCACCGAAGCGGGAGGTCAATGAGCAGTTCTTC.

The gene calls are TRBV7-2 and TRBJ2-1; D not resolved. The V end lost 5 bases, the J end lost 3 bases, and 14 bases lay between the germline ends. This CDR3 is built from 15 residues. Looked up from germline, CDR1 is SGHTA and CDR2 is FQGNSA. The CDR3 DNA follows: TGTGCCAGCAGCCCTGAATCACGAGTCTACAATGAGCAGTTCTTC. Amino acids: CASSPESRVYNEQFF.